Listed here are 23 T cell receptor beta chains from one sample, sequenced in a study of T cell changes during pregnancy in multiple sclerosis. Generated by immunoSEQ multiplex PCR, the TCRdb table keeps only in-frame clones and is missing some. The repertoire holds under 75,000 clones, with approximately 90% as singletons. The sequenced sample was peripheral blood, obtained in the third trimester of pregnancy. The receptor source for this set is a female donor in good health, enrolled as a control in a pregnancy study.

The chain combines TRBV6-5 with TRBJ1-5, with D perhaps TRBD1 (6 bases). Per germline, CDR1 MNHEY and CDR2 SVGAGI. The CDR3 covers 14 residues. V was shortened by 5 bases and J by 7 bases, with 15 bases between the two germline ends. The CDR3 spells CASSRRGGVQPQHF. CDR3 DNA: TGTGCCAGCAGTCGGAGAGGGGGGGTCCAGCCCCAGCATTTT.

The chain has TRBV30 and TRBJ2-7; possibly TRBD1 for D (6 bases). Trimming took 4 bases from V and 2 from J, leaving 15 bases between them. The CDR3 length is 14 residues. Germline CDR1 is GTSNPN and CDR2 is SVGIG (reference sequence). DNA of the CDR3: TGTGCCTGGACCCTGGGGGCCCGAGCCTACGAGCAGTACTTC. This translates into CAWTLGARAYEQYF.

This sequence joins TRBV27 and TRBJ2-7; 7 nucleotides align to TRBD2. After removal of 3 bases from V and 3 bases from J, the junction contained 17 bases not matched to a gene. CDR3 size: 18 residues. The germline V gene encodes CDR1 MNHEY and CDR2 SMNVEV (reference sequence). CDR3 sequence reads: CASSFRQSAQGLHYEQYF. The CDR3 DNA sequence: TGTGCCAGCAGTTTTAGGCAGTCCGCCCAGGGACTACACTACGAGCAGTACTTC.

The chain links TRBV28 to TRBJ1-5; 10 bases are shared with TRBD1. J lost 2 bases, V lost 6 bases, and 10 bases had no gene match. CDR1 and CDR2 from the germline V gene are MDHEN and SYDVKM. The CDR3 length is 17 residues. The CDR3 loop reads CASRITRDRGGNQPQHF. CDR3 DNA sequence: TGTGCCAGCAGGATAACTCGGGACAGGGGCGGCAATCAGCCCCAGCATTTT.

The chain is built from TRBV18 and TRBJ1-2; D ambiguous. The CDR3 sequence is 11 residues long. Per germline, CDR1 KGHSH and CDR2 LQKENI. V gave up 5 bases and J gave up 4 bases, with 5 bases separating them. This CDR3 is CASSEAYGYTF. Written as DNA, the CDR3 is TGTGCCAGCTCAGAAGCCTATGGCTACACCTTC.

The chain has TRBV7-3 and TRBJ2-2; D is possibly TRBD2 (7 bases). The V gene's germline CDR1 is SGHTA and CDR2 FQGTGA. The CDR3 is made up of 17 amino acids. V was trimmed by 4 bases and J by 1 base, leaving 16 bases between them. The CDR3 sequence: CASSSQRGGQNTGELFF. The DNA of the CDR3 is TGTGCCAGCAGCTCCCAGAGGGGGGGCCAGAACACCGGGGAGCTGTTTTTT.

CDR3 residues: CASSFGQGNYSPLHF. CDR3 bases: TGTGCCAGCAGCTTCGGACAGGGGAATTATTCACCCCTCCACTTT. The chain carries TRBV7-2 and TRBJ1-6; 9 bases line up with TRBD1. V shed 3 bases, J shed 8 bases, and the junction held 5 bases outside the gene matches. The CDR3 covers 15 residues. Looked up from germline, CDR1 is SGHTA and CDR2 is FQGNSA.

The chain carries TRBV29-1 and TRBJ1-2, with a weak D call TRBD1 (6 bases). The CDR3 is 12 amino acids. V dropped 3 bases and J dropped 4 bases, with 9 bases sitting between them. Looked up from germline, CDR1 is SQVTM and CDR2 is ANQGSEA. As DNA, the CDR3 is TGCAGCGTTGAGCGACAGGTCTATGGCTACACCTTC. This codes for CSVERQVYGYTF. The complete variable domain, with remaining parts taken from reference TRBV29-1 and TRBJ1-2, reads SAVISQKPSRDICQRGTSLTIQCQVDSQVTMMFWYRQQPGQSLTLIATANQGSEATYESGFVIDKFPISRPNLTFSTLTVSNMSPEDSSIYLCSVERQVYGYTFGSGTRLTVV.

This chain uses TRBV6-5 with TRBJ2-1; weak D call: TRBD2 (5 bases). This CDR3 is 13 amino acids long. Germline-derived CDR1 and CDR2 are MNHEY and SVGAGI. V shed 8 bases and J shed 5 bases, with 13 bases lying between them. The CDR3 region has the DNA TGTGCCAGCGGCATACTAGGAGACAATGAGCAGTTCTTC. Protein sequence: CASGILGDNEQFF.

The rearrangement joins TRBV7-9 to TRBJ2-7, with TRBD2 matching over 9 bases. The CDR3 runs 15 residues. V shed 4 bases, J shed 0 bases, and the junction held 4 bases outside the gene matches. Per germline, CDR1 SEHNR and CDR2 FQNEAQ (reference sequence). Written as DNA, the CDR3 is TGTGCCAGCAGCTCTAGCGGGGAGAGCTCCTACGAGCAGTACTTC. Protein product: CASSSSGESSYEQYF.

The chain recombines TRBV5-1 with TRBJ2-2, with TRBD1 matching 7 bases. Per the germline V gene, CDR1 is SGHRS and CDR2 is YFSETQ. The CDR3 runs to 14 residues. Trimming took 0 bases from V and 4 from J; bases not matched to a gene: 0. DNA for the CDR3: TGCGCCAGCAGCTTGGAGGGGGCCACCGGGGAGCTGTTTTTT. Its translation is CASSLEGATGELFF.

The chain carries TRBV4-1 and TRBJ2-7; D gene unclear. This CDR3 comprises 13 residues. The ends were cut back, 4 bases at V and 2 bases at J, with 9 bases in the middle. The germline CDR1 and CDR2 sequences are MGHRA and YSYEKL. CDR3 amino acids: CASSPSLAYEQYF. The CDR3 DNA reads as TGCGCCAGCAGCCCGAGCCTAGCCTACGAGCAGTACTTC.

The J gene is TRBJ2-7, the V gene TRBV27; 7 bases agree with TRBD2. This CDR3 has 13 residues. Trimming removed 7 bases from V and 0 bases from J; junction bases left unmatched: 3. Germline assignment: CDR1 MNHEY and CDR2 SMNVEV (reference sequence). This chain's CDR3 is CASNGGGSYEQYF. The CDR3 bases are TGTGCCAGCAATGGCGGGGGCTCCTACGAGCAGTACTTC.

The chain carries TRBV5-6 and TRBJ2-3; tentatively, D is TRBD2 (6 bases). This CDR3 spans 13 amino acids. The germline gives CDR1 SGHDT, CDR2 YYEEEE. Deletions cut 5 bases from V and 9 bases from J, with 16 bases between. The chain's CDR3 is CASSSVRGSTQYF. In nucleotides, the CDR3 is TGTGCCAGCAGTTCTGTACGGGGGTCGACGCAGTATTTT. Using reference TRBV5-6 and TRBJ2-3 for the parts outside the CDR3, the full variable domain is DAGVTQSPTHLIKTRGQQVTLRCSPKSGHDTVSWYQQALGQGPQFIFQYYEEEERQRGNFPDRFSGHQFPNYSSELNVNALLLGDSALYLCASSSVRGSTQYFGPGTRLTVL.

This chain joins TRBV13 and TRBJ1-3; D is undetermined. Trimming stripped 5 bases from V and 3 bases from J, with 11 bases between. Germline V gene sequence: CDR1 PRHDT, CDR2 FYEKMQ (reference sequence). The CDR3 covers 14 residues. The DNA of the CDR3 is TGTGCCAGCAGCGACGGGAGCCATGGAAACACCATATATTTT. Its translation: CASSDGSHGNTIYF.

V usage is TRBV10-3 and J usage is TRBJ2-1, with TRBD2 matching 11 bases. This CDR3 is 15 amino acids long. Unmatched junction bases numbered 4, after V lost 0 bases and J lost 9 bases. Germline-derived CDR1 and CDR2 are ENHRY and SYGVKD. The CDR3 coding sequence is TGTGCCATCAGTGAGTCCCTAGCGGGGGGAAGTGAGCAGTTCTTC. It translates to CAISESLAGGSEQFF.

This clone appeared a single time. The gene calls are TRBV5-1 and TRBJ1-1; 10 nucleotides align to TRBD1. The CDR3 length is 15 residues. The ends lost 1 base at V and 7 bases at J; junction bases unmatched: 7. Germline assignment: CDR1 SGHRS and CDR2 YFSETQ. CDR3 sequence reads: CASSLSGQGTGEAFF. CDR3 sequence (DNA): TGCGCCAGCAGCTTGTCGGGACAGGGGACGGGTGAAGCTTTCTTT.

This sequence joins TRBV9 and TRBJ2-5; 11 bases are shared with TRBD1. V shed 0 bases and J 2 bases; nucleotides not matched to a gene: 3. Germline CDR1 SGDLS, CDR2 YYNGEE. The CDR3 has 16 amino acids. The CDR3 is CASSVGTGGPQETQYF. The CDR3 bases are TGTGCCAGCAGCGTAGGGACAGGGGGCCCTCAAGAGACCCAGTACTTC.

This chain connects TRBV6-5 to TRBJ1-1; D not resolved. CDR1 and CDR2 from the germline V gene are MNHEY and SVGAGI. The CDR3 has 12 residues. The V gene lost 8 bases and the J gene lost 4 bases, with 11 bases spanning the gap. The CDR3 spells CASARQGTEAFF. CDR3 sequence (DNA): TGTGCCAGCGCCCGACAAGGCACTGAAGCTTTCTTT.

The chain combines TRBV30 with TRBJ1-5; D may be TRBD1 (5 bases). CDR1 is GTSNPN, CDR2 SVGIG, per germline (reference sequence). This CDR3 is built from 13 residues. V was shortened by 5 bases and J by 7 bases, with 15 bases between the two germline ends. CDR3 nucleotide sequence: TGTGCCTGGGCCGGGGGATCAGGACAGCCCCAGCATTTT. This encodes CAWAGGSGQPQHF.

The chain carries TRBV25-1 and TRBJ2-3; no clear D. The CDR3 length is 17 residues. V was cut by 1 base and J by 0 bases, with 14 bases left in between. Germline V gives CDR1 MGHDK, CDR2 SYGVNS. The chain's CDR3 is CASSEFPQSSSTDTQYF. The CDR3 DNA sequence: TGTGCCAGCAGTGAATTCCCCCAGTCTTCTAGCACAGATACGCAGTATTTT.

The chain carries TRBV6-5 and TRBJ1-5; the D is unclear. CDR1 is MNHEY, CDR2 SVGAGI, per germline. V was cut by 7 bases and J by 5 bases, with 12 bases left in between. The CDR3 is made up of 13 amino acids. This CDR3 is CASTRRRDQPQHF. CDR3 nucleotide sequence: TGTGCCAGCACCCGACGCCGGGATCAGCCCCAGCATTTT.

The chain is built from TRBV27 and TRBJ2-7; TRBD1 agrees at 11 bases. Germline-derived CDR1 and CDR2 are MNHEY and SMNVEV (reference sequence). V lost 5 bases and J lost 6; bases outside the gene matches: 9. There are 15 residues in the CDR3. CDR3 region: CASSPGTGGQGEQYF. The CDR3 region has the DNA TGTGCCAGCAGTCCCGGGACAGGGGGTCAGGGCGAGCAGTACTTC.